These 2 T cell receptor beta chains were sequenced from one sample in a study of blood T cell repertoires in COVID-19. The table came from immunoSEQ multiplex PCR; TCRdb's copy has only in-frame clones and leaves some out. The repertoire includes 150,000 to 200,000 clones, more than 85% of them detected once, and more than 0.75% sits in the top ten. The sequencing input was peripheral blood. Source of these receptors: a man between 18 and 29 years old with acute or convalescent COVID-19.

The chain has TRBV5-1 and TRBJ1-3, with D tentatively TRBD1 (6 bases). Per germline, CDR1 SGHRS and CDR2 YFSETQ. The CDR3 consists of 13 residues. Trimming took off 4 bases at V and 4 bases at J, with 9 bases between the two ends. The CDR3 loop is CASSTGLGNTIYF. In DNA form, the CDR3 reads TGCGCCAGCAGCACAGGGCTAGGAAACACCATATATTTT.

The CDR3 DNA follows: TGTGCTAGTGGTTTGGTAAGGGACAGGGATCAGCCCCAGCATTTT. This translates into CASGLVRDRDQPQHF. V and J are TRBV12-5 and TRBJ1-5; 9 bases align to TRBD1. Germline V gives CDR1 LGHNT, CDR2 FRNRAP. V lost 0 bases to trimming and J lost 5 bases; unmatched junction nucleotides: 2. This CDR3 is 15 amino acids long.